Below, 15 T cell receptor beta chains from the same sample are listed, as sequenced in a study of T cell responses to AZD1222 COVID-19 vaccine. Generated by immunoSEQ multiplex PCR, the TCRdb table keeps only in-frame clones and is missing some. The sample lists around 140,000 clones, more than 85% seen once, with roughly 1.7% in the top ten. The sequences come from peripheral blood, collected on day 0 of AZD1222 vaccination. These receptor sequences come from an adult in good health.

The DNA for the CDR3 is TGTGCCAGCGGCAGCAGGGACGTTCAGGAGACCCAGTACTTC. Translated: CASGSRDVQETQYF. The V gene is TRBV9, the J gene TRBJ2-5; D may be TRBD1 or TRBD2 (5 bases each). Germline CDR1 SGDLS, CDR2 YYNGEE. With 7 bases removed from V and 5 bases from J, the gap between germline ends came to 18 bases. The CDR3 has 14 residues.

This clone was recorded once. This CDR3 is CASSPPAGSPSANEQFF. In nucleotides, the CDR3 is TGTGCCAGCTCACCACCGGCCGGGTCCCCTTCGGCAAATGAGCAGTTCTTC. The chain joins TRBV18 to TRBJ2-1; D gene uncertain. Trimming took 0 bases from V and 7 from J, leaving 19 bases between them. CDR1 is KGHSH and CDR2 is LQKENI in the germline V gene. The CDR3 runs 17 residues. The whole variable domain, remainder taken from reference TRBV18 and TRBJ2-1, is NAGVMQNPRHLVRRRGQEARLRCSPMKGHSHVYWYRQLPEEGLKFMVYLQKENIIDESGMPKERFSAEFPKEGPSILRIQQVVRGDSAAYFCASSPPAGSPSANEQFFGPGTRLTVL.

The chain recombines TRBV27 with TRBJ1-5; 8 bases align to TRBD1. The CDR3 spans 14 residues. V lost 5 bases, J lost 7 bases, and 7 bases stayed unmatched. Germline CDR1 and CDR2: MNHEY and SMNVEV (reference sequence). The CDR3, as DNA: TGTGCCAGCAGTCATACAGGGGGAGGCCAGCCCCAGCATTTT. Translation gives CASSHTGGGQPQHF.

The rearrangement joins TRBV11-2 to TRBJ1-1; D is unclear. The CDR3 has 14 amino acids. In germline, CDR1 is SGHAT, CDR2 FQNNGV. The germline V and J ends were trimmed by 5 bases and 6 bases, with 16 bases remaining between them. The CDR3 protein is CASSPPVDLSEAFF. The CDR3 DNA sequence: TGTGCCAGCAGCCCCCCGGTGGACCTGTCTGAAGCTTTCTTT.

The chain joins TRBV6-2 or TRBV6-3 to TRBJ2-7; 7 positions agree with TRBD2. J was trimmed by 0 bases and V by 2 bases; bases with no gene match: 13. Germline V gene data show CDR1 as MNHEY and CDR2 as SVGEGT. The CDR3 runs to 18 residues. This CDR3 reads CASSYPPLARGYSYEQYF. DNA for the CDR3: TGTGCCAGCAGTTACCCACCCTTGGCGCGGGGGTACTCCTACGAGCAGTACTTC.

This rearrangement joins TRBV24-1 to TRBJ2-7; 8 nucleotides line up with TRBD1. This CDR3 has 16 amino acids. Germline trimming cut 4 bases from V and 3 bases from J; bases unmatched to any gene: 10. Germline-derived CDR1 and CDR2 are KGHDR and SFDVKD. The DNA for the CDR3 is TGTGCCACCAGTGACACGACAGGGGAAAGGATCTACGAGCAGTACTTC. Its translation is CATSDTTGERIYEQYF.

The chain links TRBV3-1 (or the pseudogene TRBV3-2) to TRBJ1-2; D ambiguous. V lost 1 base, J lost 4 bases, and 13 bases lay in between. The CDR3 runs to 15 residues. The V gene's germline CDR1 is LGHDT and CDR2 YNNKEL (reference sequence). CDR3 coding DNA: TGTGCCAGCAGCCAAGGGCCCGGGATTTTCTATGGCTACACCTTC. Its protein product is CASSQGPGIFYGYTF.

The V call is TRBV30, the J call TRBJ2-1, with TRBD2 matching over 8 bases. The CDR3 consists of 13 residues. Germline values: CDR1 GTSNPN, CDR2 SVGIG (reference sequence). CDR3 protein: CARAGGRYNEQFF. CDR3 bases: TGTGCTAGGGCGGGGGGCCGCTACAATGAGCAGTTCTTC.

The rearrangement uses TRBV2 and TRBJ2-2; 8 bases match TRBD2. Trimming at V came to 1 base and at J to 7 bases, leaving 14 bases not matched to a gene. The germline V gene encodes CDR1 SNHLY and CDR2 FYNNEI. The CDR3 has 18 amino acids. The CDR3 loop reads CASSEGWVAGTYDGELFF. For the CDR3, the DNA is TGTGCCAGCAGTGAAGGGTGGGTAGCGGGGACCTATGACGGGGAGCTGTTTTTT.

V is TRBV5-1 and J is TRBJ2-3, with TRBD2 matching 9 bases. The CDR3 spans 13 residues. Germline CDR1 reads SGHRS; CDR2 reads YFSETQ. Trimming removed 6 bases from V and 7 bases from J; junction bases left unmatched: 6. The CDR3 loop is CASNSGSLYTQYF. CDR3 sequence (DNA): TGCGCCAGCAATAGCGGGAGTTTATATACGCAGTATTTT.

V gene TRBV5-1 combines with J gene TRBJ1-4; perhaps TRBD1 as D (6 bases). The V end was cut by 5 bases, the J end by 6 bases, with 26 bases between. The CDR3 loop spans 18 amino acids. Germline CDR1 is SGHRS and CDR2 is YFSETQ. Here the CDR3 reads CASSSGQRTRLHHEKLFF. The DNA for the CDR3 is TGCGCCAGCAGTTCAGGACAGAGGACCAGACTACACCATGAAAAACTGTTTTTT.

This clone has a single count. The CDR3 region is CASRLSGSVGEQYF. The CDR3 DNA sequence: TGTGCCAGCAGACTTAGCGGATCAGTGGGGGAGCAGTACTTC. V is TRBV5-4 and J is TRBJ2-7; D may be TRBD2 (6 bases). In germline, CDR1 is SGHNT, CDR2 YYREEE (reference sequence). This CDR3 spans 14 amino acids. The V end lost 5 bases, the J end lost 7 bases, and 19 bases lay between the germline ends.

V usage is TRBV30 and J usage is TRBJ2-1; TRBD2 is a possible D gene (5 bases). The V and J ends lost 4 bases and 8 bases respectively, with 12 bases between them. Germline CDR1 is GTSNPN and CDR2 is SVGIG (reference sequence). The CDR3 is 12 amino acids. The CDR3 DNA sequence: TGTGCCTGGATAGGTTCCGGGGATGAGCAGTTCTTC. This codes for CAWIGSGDEQFF.

The rearrangement links TRBV30 to TRBJ1-6, with D unclear. The CDR3 runs to 14 residues. The germline gives CDR1 GTSNPN, CDR2 SVGIG (reference sequence). V lost 3 bases to trimming and J lost 10 bases, with 16 bases between them. The CDR3 here is CAWRGPNVGSPLHF. For the CDR3, the DNA is TGTGCCTGGAGAGGGCCTAACGTGGGATCACCCCTCCACTTT.

The J gene is TRBJ1-4, the V gene TRBV4-3; 9 bases agree with TRBD1. Germline values: CDR1 LGHNA, CDR2 YSLEER. This CDR3 comprises 15 residues. Trimming cost V 2 bases and J 8 bases; bases outside gene matches: 6. CDR3 protein: CASSQSQGAGEKLFF. The CDR3 nucleotides read TGCGCCAGCAGCCAATCACAGGGGGCGGGAGAAAAACTGTTTTTT.